This passage covers 32 T cell receptor beta chains from one sample sequenced in a study of blood T cell repertoires in COVID-19. Sequencing was performed with immunoSEQ multiplex PCR; in TCRdb, only in-frame clones are kept and a portion is missing. The top ten clones hold around 10% of a sample with about 130,000 clones, approximately 88% of them seen once. Source material: peripheral blood. The receptor source for this set is a man aged 45-60 years with acute or convalescent COVID-19.

This rearrangement joins TRBV19 to TRBJ2-5, with 9 bases identical to TRBD1. CDR1 is LNHDA and CDR2 is SQIVND in the germline V gene (reference sequence). This CDR3 region has 13 residues. J gave up 7 bases and V 6 bases, and 6 bases lay outside the gene matches. CDR3 nucleotides: TGTGCCAGTAGAACAGGGGGCTTGGGGACCCAGTACTTC. Translation gives CASRTGGLGTQYF.

The chain couples TRBV19 to TRBJ1-1, with 9 bases that match TRBD1. Per the germline V gene, CDR1 is LNHDA and CDR2 is SQIVND (reference sequence). The CDR3 has 15 residues. V shed 10 bases and J 0 bases; nucleotides not matched to a gene: 9. The CDR3 loop reads CATRDRVKVNTEAFF. DNA for the CDR3: TGTGCCACCCGGGACAGGGTAAAGGTGAACACTGAAGCTTTCTTT.

This chain joins TRBV6-5 and TRBJ1-6, with unresolved D. Trimming removed 7 bases from V and 14 bases from J, with 15 bases in between. The germline gives CDR1 MNHEY, CDR2 SVGAGI. The CDR3 runs to 12 residues. CDR3 in amino acids: CASKRGVGSLHF. The CDR3 DNA reads TGTGCCAGCAAGCGGGGAGTGGGATCCCTCCACTTT.

The J gene is TRBJ1-3, the V gene TRBV3-1 (or the pseudogene TRBV3-2), with 7 bases lining up with TRBD1. Germline CDR1 is LGHDT and CDR2 is YNNKEL (reference sequence). With V trimmed by 5 bases and J by 0 bases, 10 bases remained unmatched. The CDR3 runs to 17 residues. CDR3 in amino acids: CASSDSIRGYSGNTIYF. The CDR3 DNA sequence: TGTGCCAGCAGCGATAGCATCAGGGGGTACTCTGGAAACACCATATATTTT.

V gene TRBV28 combines with J gene TRBJ2-2; D not certain. V gave up 3 bases and J gave up 7 bases, with 9 bases separating them. The germline V gene encodes CDR1 MDHEN and CDR2 SYDVKM. The CDR3 is 13 amino acids. CDR3 sequence: CASSLPLSGELFF. DNA of the CDR3: TGTGCCAGCAGTTTGCCTCTTAGCGGGGAGCTGTTTTTT.

The rearrangement joins TRBV7-9 to TRBJ2-1, with 10 positions matching TRBD2. With V trimmed by 4 bases and J by 6 bases, 6 bases remained unmatched. Germline lookup yields CDR1 SEHNR and CDR2 FQNEAQ (reference sequence). There are 15 residues in the CDR3. Written as DNA, the CDR3 is TGTGCCAGCAGCTGGGCTAGCGGGAGTACCAATGAGCAGTTCTTC. This gives the protein CASSWASGSTNEQFF.

A single count supports this clone. The chain combines TRBV18 with TRBJ2-3; TRBD2 matches 11 bases. Per germline, CDR1 KGHSH and CDR2 LQKENI. With V trimmed by 8 bases and J by 8 bases, 18 bases remained unmatched. This CDR3 has 17 residues. The CDR3 spells CASMGQIAGGPVITQYF. The CDR3 nucleotides read TGTGCCAGCATGGGACAGATAGCGGGAGGGCCTGTGATTACGCAGTATTTT.

This chain uses TRBV12-5 with TRBJ2-4, with D perhaps TRBD1 (6 bases). Deletions cut 0 bases from V and 0 bases from J, with 12 bases between. Per germline, CDR1 LGHNT and CDR2 FRNRAP. The CDR3 length is 17 residues. As DNA, the CDR3 is TGTGCTAGTGGTTTGGTATCCACAGGGCTAGCCAAAAACATTCAGTACTTC. Protein product: CASGLVSTGLAKNIQYF.

The gene calls are TRBV7-9 and TRBJ1-5; D may be TRBD1 (5 bases). The germline V gene encodes CDR1 SEHNR and CDR2 FQNEAQ (reference sequence). The length of the CDR3 is 13 residues. V shed 5 bases and J shed 7 bases, with 12 bases lying between them. In DNA, the CDR3 is TGTGCCAGCAGCCCATCAGGGTTGCAGCCCCAGCATTTT. Its translation: CASSPSGLQPQHF.

V usage is TRBV5-1 and J usage is TRBJ2-7, with 13 bases aligning to TRBD2. Germline CDR1 is SGHRS and CDR2 is YFSETQ. V shed 4 bases, J shed 3 bases, and the junction held 13 bases outside the gene matches. This CDR3 region has 18 residues. DNA of the CDR3: TGCGCCAGCAGCACTACGGTCCGACTAGCGGGAGGCTACTACGAGCAGTACTTC. Translation gives CASSTTVRLAGGYYEQYF.

The V and J genes are TRBV18 and TRBJ1-1; maybe TRBD1 (5 bases). Germline CDR1 is KGHSH and CDR2 is LQKENI. Between the trimmed V and J ends, which lost 0 bases and 5 bases, there was a span of 13 bases. The CDR3 runs 15 residues. The CDR3 DNA reads TGTGCCAGCTCACCACCGTTCCCAAGGGGAACTGAAGCTTTCTTT. This translates into CASSPPFPRGTEAFF.

The chain is built from TRBV2 and TRBJ1-5; perhaps TRBD1 as D (6 bases). This CDR3 contains 14 residues. Trimming pared 6 bases from V and 5 bases from J, leaving 14 bases between. Looked up from germline, CDR1 is SNHLY and CDR2 is FYNNEI. The CDR3: CASRSQGRDQPQHF. Written as DNA, the CDR3 is TGTGCCAGCAGGTCACAGGGTCGGGATCAGCCCCAGCATTTT.

The rearrangement joins TRBV19 to TRBJ1-4; 7 nucleotides match TRBD1. Germline loops: CDR1 LNHDA, CDR2 SQIVND (reference sequence). The V gene end was trimmed by 4 bases and the J gene end by 5 bases; junction bases not matched to a gene: 10. The CDR3 spans 16 residues. The CDR3 DNA reads TGTGCCAGTAGTACCGGGACAGAGGATATGAATGAAAAACTGTTTTTT. Its protein is CASSTGTEDMNEKLFF.

The gene calls are TRBV11-2 and TRBJ1-5; D gene uncertain. The CDR3 covers 14 residues. Germline V gene sequence: CDR1 SGHAT, CDR2 FQNNGV. The V end was cut by 2 bases, the J end by 4 bases, with 9 bases between. The CDR3: CASSLKPMNQPQHF. DNA for the CDR3: TGTGCCAGCAGCTTAAAGCCGATGAATCAGCCCCAGCATTTT.

The chain is built from TRBV11-2 and TRBJ2-2; a possible D gene is TRBD1 (6 bases). Germline V gene lookup returns CDR1 SGHAT and CDR2 FQNNGV. This CDR3 region has 15 residues. V was shortened by 7 bases and J by 1 base, with 13 bases between the two germline ends. DNA of the CDR3: TGTGCCAGCAACTTGATGGACAGGAACACCGGGGAGCTGTTTTTT. Its translation is CASNLMDRNTGELFF. Based on the CDR3 plus reference TRBV11-2 and TRBJ2-2, the full variable domain is EAGVAQSPRYKIIEKRQSVAFWCNPISGHATLYWYQQILGQGPKLLIQFQNNGVVDDSQLPKDRFSAERLKGVDSTLKIQPAKLEDSAVYLCASNLMDRNTGELFFGEGSRLTVL.

This CDR3 is CASSLAGDGYTF. CDR3 in DNA: TGTGCCAGCAGCTTGGCGGGGGACGGCTACACCTTC. The rearrangement links TRBV5-4 to TRBJ1-2; a weak D match, TRBD1 (5 bases). Germline CDR1 and CDR2: SGHNT and YYREEE (reference sequence). This CDR3 is built from 12 residues. Trimming cost V 0 bases and J 8 bases, with 8 bases left between them. Full variable domain (remainder filled in from reference TRBV5-4 and TRBJ1-2): ETGVTQSPTHLIKTRGQQVTLRCSSQSGHNTVSWYQQALGQGPQFIFQYYREEENGRGNFPPRFSGLQFPNYSSELNVNALELDDSALYLCASSLAGDGYTFGSGTRLTVV.

This clone occurred a few times. V gene TRBV6-6 combines with J gene TRBJ1-1, with D unclear. The V end was cut by 0 bases, the J end by 5 bases, with 4 bases between. The CDR3 length is 12 residues. Per the germline V gene, CDR1 is MNHNY and CDR2 is SVGAGI (reference sequence). This CDR3 is CASSYSLTEAFF. DNA of the CDR3: TGTGCCAGCAGTTACTCTTTAACTGAAGCTTTCTTT.

There are a few counts of this clone. The rearrangement uses TRBV27 and TRBJ2-1; 7 bases fit TRBD1. Germline values: CDR1 MNHEY, CDR2 SMNVEV (reference sequence). The ends lost 5 bases at V and 8 bases at J; junction bases unmatched: 9. The CDR3 has 14 residues. This chain's CDR3 is CASSPDRAGYEQFF. The CDR3 DNA reads TGTGCCAGCAGTCCCGACAGGGCTGGGTATGAGCAGTTCTTC.

This clone has only a few counts. The rearrangement links TRBV5-1 to TRBJ1-4, with 9 bases lining up with TRBD1. The CDR3 is 17 residues long. V lost 0 bases and J lost 4; bases outside the gene matches: 7. Germline-derived CDR1 and CDR2 are SGHRS and YFSETQ. CDR3 residues: CASSLVDRGSFNEKLFF. CDR3 coding DNA: TGCGCCAGCAGCTTGGTTGACAGGGGGTCCTTTAATGAAAAACTGTTTTTT.

The chain links TRBV18 to TRBJ1-1; 8 nucleotides match TRBD1. Germline CDR1 reads KGHSH; CDR2 reads LQKENI. The CDR3 is 16 residues long. Unmatched junction bases numbered 13, after V lost 6 bases and J lost 4 bases. The chain's CDR3 is CASSAGQGIQGTEAFF. For the CDR3, the DNA is TGTGCCAGCTCCGCCGGACAGGGTATACAAGGCACTGAAGCTTTCTTT.

V gene TRBV7-3 combines with J gene TRBJ1-1, with 10 positions matching TRBD1. Per germline, CDR1 SGHTA and CDR2 FQGTGA. This CDR3 region has 14 residues. J was trimmed by 5 bases and V by 5 bases; bases with no gene match: 5. The CDR3 sequence is CASSPGTGVTEAFF. The CDR3 DNA sequence: TGTGCCAGCAGCCCAGGGACAGGGGTTACTGAAGCTTTCTTT.

The gene calls are TRBV25-1 and TRBJ2-3; no definite D call. Trimming took 6 bases from V and 1 from J, leaving 11 bases between them. In germline, CDR1 is MGHDK, CDR2 SYGVNS. The CDR3 has 14 residues. This CDR3 reads CASSTATRTDTQYF. In DNA, the CDR3 is TGTGCCAGCAGCACAGCAACTCGCACAGATACGCAGTATTTT.

This clone was seen a single time. The chain links TRBV5-1 to TRBJ2-1, with 7 nucleotides matching TRBD1. The germline gives CDR1 SGHRS, CDR2 YFSETQ. After removal of 1 base from V and 7 bases from J, the junction contained 11 bases not matched to a gene. The CDR3 has 16 residues. The CDR3 reads CASSLLQGDIGNEQFF. CDR3 coding DNA: TGCGCCAGCAGCTTGCTGCAGGGGGATATCGGGAATGAGCAGTTCTTC.

This chain connects TRBV6-5 to TRBJ2-7; tentative D call: TRBD1 (6 bases). From germline, CDR1 is MNHEY and CDR2 SVGAGI. Trimming took 5 bases from V and 3 from J, leaving 14 bases between them. This CDR3 is built from 14 residues. CDR3 amino acids: CASSLGAGLYEQYF. DNA for the CDR3: TGTGCCAGCAGTCTGGGGGCAGGACTCTACGAGCAGTACTTC.

The chain employs TRBV5-1 and TRBJ1-5, with TRBD1 matching over 7 bases. This CDR3 is 15 amino acids long. V dropped 0 bases and J dropped 3; count of bases not matched to a gene: 3. Germline CDR1 SGHRS, CDR2 YFSETQ. CDR3: CASSLGQGNNQPQHF. The CDR3 DNA reads TGCGCCAGCAGCTTGGGACAGGGAAACAATCAGCCCCAGCATTTT.

This sequence joins TRBV5-8 and TRBJ2-1, with 9 bases identical to TRBD2. The CDR3 runs to 17 residues. Germline V gene lookup returns CDR1 SGHTS and CDR2 YDEGEE. Trimming took 1 base from V and 2 from J; bases not matched to a gene: 7. For the CDR3, the DNA is TGTGCCAGCAGCTTGTCCAGCGGGAGGCTTACCTACAATGAGCAGTTCTTC. Protein product: CASSLSSGRLTYNEQFF.

This clone has only one observation. This chain uses TRBV7-2 with TRBJ1-5; D gene uncertain. Looked up from germline, CDR1 is SGHTA and CDR2 is FQGNSA. V was pared by 6 bases and J by 0 bases, with 6 bases between. The CDR3 contains 13 residues. CDR3 residues: CASRYGSNQPQHF. DNA of the CDR3: TGTGCCAGCAGGTACGGTAGCAATCAGCCCCAGCATTTT.

This rearrangement joins TRBV28 to TRBJ2-4; 9 bases agree with TRBD2. The CDR3 length is 15 residues. Germline V CDR1 and CDR2: MDHEN, SYDVKM. With V trimmed by 7 bases and J by 5 bases, 9 bases remained unmatched. CDR3 amino acids: CASTNLAGRQNIQYF. DNA of the CDR3: TGTGCCAGCACCAACCTAGCGGGACGGCAAAACATTCAGTACTTC.

The V and J genes are TRBV6-5 and TRBJ2-1, with TRBD1 as a possible D gene (5 bases). V was trimmed by 6 bases and J by 1 base, leaving 10 bases between them. CDR1 is MNHEY and CDR2 is SVGAGI in the germline V gene. CDR3 length: 14 residues. The CDR3 reads CASSLRESYNEQFF. CDR3 DNA sequence: TGTGCCAGCAGCCTCAGGGAATCCTACAATGAGCAGTTCTTC.

The chain links TRBV9 to TRBJ2-3; tentative D call: TRBD1 (6 bases). Germline lookup yields CDR1 SGDLS and CDR2 YYNGEE. The CDR3 runs 14 residues. V shed 4 bases and J shed 2 bases, with 11 bases lying between them. CDR3 nucleotides: TGTGCCAGCAGCTCCAGGACAGACACAGATACGCAGTATTTT. Encoded protein: CASSSRTDTDTQYF.

The rearrangement uses TRBV19 and TRBJ2-2, with 7 bases identical to TRBD1. With 2 bases clipped from V and 7 bases from J, the junction kept 19 bases outside the gene matches. This CDR3 is built from 19 residues. The germline gives CDR1 LNHDA, CDR2 SQIVND (reference sequence). This CDR3 is CASSILGSAETGLDGELFF. The CDR3 DNA reads TGTGCCAGTAGTATATTAGGATCGGCGGAGACAGGGCTAGACGGGGAGCTGTTTTTT. Full variable domain (rest looked up from reference TRBV19 and TRBJ2-2): DGGITQSPKYLFRKEGQNVTLSCEQNLNHDAMYWYRQDPGQGLRLIYYSQIVNDFQKGDIAEGYSVSREKKESFPLTVTSAQKNPTAFYLCASSILGSAETGLDGELFFGEGSRLTVL.

This rearrangement joins TRBV3-1 (or the pseudogene TRBV3-2) to TRBJ2-7; tentative D call: TRBD2 (5 bases). V shed 0 bases and J shed 6 bases, with 9 bases lying between them. The germline gives CDR1 LGHDT, CDR2 YNNKEL (reference sequence). The CDR3 length is 13 residues. CDR3 in DNA: TGTGCCAGCAGCCAAGATTTACGGGGCGAGCAGTACTTC. Translation gives CASSQDLRGEQYF.